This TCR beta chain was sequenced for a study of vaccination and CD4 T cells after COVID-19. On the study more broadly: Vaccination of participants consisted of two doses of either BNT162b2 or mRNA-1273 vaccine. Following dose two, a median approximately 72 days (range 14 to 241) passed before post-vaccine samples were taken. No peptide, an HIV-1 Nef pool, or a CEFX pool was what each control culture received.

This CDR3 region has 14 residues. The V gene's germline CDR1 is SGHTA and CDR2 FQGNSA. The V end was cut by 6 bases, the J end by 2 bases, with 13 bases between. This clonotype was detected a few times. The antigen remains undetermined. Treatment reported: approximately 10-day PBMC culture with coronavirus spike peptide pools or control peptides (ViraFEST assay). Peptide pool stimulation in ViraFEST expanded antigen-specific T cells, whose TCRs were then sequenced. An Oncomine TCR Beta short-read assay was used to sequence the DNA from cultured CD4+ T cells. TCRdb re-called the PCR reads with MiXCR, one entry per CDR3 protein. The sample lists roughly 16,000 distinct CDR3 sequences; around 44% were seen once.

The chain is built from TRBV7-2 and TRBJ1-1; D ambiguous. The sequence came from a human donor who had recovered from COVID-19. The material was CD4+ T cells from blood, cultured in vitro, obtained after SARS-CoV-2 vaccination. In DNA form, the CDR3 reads TGTGCCAGCAGTAAATTCTGGGATAACACTGAAGCTTTCTTT. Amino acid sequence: CASSKFWDNTEAFF.